Listed here are 2 T cell receptor beta chains from one sample, sequenced in a study of T cell responses to AZD1222 COVID-19 vaccine. Sequencing used immunoSEQ multiplex PCR; TCRdb keeps in-frame clones, though not all of them. Of 90,000 to 150,000 clones in the sample, about 91% were seen once. The sequencing here drew on peripheral blood, taken on day 0 of AZD1222 vaccination. The source is an adult in good health.

The table lists this clone with a few counts. This chain joins TRBV9 and TRBJ1-2; no clear D gene. The CDR3 is 15 residues long. V was trimmed by 4 bases and J by 6 bases, leaving 19 bases between them. Germline V gene lookup returns CDR1 SGDLS and CDR2 YYNGEE. CDR3 amino acids: CASSPAWERQDGYTF. Here the CDR3 DNA reads TGTGCCAGCAGCCCTGCCTGGGAGCGTCAAGATGGCTACACCTTC.

This clone turned up a few times. The chain recombines TRBV6-2 or TRBV6-3 with TRBJ2-7, with TRBD1 matching 9 bases. The CDR3 sequence is 14 residues long. CDR1 and CDR2 from the germline V gene are MNHEY and SVGEGT. Trimming at V came to 2 bases and at J to 4 bases, leaving 3 bases not matched to a gene. The CDR3 DNA is TGTGCCAGCAGTTACGAGGGACAGGGTTACGAGCAGTACTTC. This sequence encodes CASSYEGQGYEQYF.